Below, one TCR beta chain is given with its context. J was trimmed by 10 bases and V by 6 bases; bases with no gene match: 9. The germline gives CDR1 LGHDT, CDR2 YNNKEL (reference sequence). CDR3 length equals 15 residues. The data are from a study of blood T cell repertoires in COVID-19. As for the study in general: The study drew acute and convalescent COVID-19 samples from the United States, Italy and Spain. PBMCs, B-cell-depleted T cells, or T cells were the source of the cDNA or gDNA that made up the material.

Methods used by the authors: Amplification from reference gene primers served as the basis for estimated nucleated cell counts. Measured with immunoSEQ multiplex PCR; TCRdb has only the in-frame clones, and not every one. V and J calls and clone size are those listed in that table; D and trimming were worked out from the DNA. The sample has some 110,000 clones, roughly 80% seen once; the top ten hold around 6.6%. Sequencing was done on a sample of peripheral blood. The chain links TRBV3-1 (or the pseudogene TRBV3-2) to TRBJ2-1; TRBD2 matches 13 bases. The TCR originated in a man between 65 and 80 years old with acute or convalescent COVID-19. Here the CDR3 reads CASSKGLAGQGEQFF. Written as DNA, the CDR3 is TGTGCCAGCAGTAAGGGACTAGCGGGACAAGGCGAGCAGTTCTTC.